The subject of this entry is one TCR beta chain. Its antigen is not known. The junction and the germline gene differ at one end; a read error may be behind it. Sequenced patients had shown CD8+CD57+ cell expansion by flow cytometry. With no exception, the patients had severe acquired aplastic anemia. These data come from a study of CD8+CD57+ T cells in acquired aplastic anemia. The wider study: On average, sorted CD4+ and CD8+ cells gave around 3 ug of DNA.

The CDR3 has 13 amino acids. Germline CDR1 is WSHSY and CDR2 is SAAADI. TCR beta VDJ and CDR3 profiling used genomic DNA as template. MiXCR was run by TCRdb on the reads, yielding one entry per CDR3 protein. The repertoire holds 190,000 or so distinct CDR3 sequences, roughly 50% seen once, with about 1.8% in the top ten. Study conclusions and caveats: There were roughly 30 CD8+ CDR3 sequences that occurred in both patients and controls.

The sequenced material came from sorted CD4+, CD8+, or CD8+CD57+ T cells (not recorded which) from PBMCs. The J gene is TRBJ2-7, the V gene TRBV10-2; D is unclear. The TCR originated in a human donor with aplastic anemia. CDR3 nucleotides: TGTGCCATCAGTGAGTCTAACAGTCCGGGGCAGTACTTC. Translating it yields CAISESNSPGQYF.